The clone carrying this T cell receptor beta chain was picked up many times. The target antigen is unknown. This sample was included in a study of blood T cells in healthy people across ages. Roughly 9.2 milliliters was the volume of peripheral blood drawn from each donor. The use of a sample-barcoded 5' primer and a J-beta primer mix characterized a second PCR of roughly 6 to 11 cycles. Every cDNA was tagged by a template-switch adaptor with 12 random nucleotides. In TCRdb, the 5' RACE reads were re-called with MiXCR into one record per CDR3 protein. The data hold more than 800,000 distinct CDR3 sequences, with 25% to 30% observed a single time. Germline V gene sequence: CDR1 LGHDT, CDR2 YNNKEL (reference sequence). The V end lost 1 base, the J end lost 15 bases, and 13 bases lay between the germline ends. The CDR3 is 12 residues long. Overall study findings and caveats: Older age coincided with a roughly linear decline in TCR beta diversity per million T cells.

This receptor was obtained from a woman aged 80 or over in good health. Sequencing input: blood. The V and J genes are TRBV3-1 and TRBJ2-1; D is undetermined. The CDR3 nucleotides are TGTGCCAGCAGCCAAGTACTGCTTGAGATGTTCTTC. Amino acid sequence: CASSQVLLEMFF.